The 15 T cell receptor beta chains given below trace back to one sample, sequenced in a study of cytomegalovirus exposure and HLA in healthy donors. The PCR employed 60 Vbeta primers together with 13 Jbeta primers. Some clones are missing from TCRdb's copy, which holds only in-frame ones; the method was immunoSEQ multiplex PCR. Here the sample table reports tens of thousands of clones. Sequenced input: PBMCs. These receptors all stem from a male donor in good health and CMV-seronegative.

The chain employs TRBV6-4 and TRBJ1-6; TRBD1 aligns across 8 bases. The CDR3 has 14 residues. Trimming removed 5 bases from V and 7 bases from J; junction bases left unmatched: 4. Germline V lookup: CDR1 MRHNA, CDR2 SNTAGT. CDR3 amino acids: CASSMTGDNSPLHF. Here the CDR3 DNA reads TGTGCCAGCAGTATGACAGGGGACAATTCACCCCTCCACTTT.

The rearrangement joins TRBV2 to TRBJ2-7; no clear D gene. V lost 6 bases to trimming and J lost 0 bases, with 12 bases between them. The CDR3 has 14 residues. Germline loops: CDR1 SNHLY, CDR2 FYNNEI. This CDR3 is CASRVEADSYEQYF. In nucleotides, the CDR3 is TGTGCCAGCAGGGTCGAGGCGGACTCCTACGAGCAGTACTTC.

The chain employs TRBV4-1 and TRBJ1-1; 7 nucleotides align to TRBD1. Germline lookup yields CDR1 MGHRA and CDR2 YSYEKL. The V segment lost 4 bases and the J segment 5 bases; nucleotides outside the gene matches: 10. The CDR3 is 15 amino acids. The CDR3 loop is CASSRLTGSDTEAFF. CDR3 in DNA: TGCGCCAGCAGCCGCCTGACAGGGTCCGATACTGAAGCTTTCTTT.

V usage is TRBV4-1 and J usage is TRBJ1-4, with 8 bases lining up with TRBD1. Per the germline V gene, CDR1 is MGHRA and CDR2 is YSYEKL. V lost 4 bases, J lost 7 bases, and 11 bases stayed unmatched. The CDR3 loop spans 16 amino acids. CDR3 sequence: CASSRLQGERGEKLFF. CDR3 nucleotides: TGCGCCAGCAGCCGTCTACAGGGGGAGAGGGGTGAAAAACTGTTTTTT.

On this clone: Other nucleotide sequences in the sample specify the same CDR3. V is TRBV6-5 and J is TRBJ2-2; a possible D gene is TRBD2 (5 bases). The germline CDR1 and CDR2 sequences are MNHEY and SVGAGI. V lost 5 bases to trimming and J lost 0 bases, with 7 bases between them. The CDR3 totals 14 residues. The CDR3 protein is CASSRGANTGELFF. CDR3 in DNA: TGTGCCAGCAGTCGGGGAGCGAACACCGGGGAGCTGTTTTTT.

This rearrangement joins TRBV7-6 to TRBJ1-4, with 10 bases aligning to TRBD1. The junction had 9 bases not matched to a gene; V was cut back by 6 bases and J by 8 bases. This CDR3 contains 15 residues. Per germline, CDR1 SGHVS and CDR2 FNYEAQ. CDR3 protein: CASRAIGTGEEKLFF. The CDR3 nucleotides read TGTGCCAGCAGGGCAATCGGGACAGGGGAGGAAAAACTGTTTTTT. Drawing the rest from reference TRBV7-6 and TRBJ1-4, the complete variable domain is GAGVSQSPRYKVTKRGQDVALRCDPISGHVSLYWYRQALGQGPEFLTYFNYEAQQDKSGLPNDRFSAERPEGSISTLTIQRTEQRDSAMYRCASRAIGTGEEKLFFGSGTQLSVL.

The chain links TRBV29-1 to TRBJ1-2; 7 nucleotides agree with TRBD1. The CDR3 loop spans 11 amino acids. Germline V gives CDR1 SQVTM, CDR2 ANQGSEA. The V gene end was trimmed by 6 bases and the J gene end by 5 bases; junction bases not matched to a gene: 3. Here the CDR3 reads CSVGTEYGYTF. For the CDR3, the DNA is TGCAGCGTCGGGACAGAGTATGGCTACACCTTC.

The chain is built from TRBV5-1 and TRBJ1-6; TRBD1 matches at 9 bases. V lost 4 bases to trimming and J lost 5 bases; unmatched junction nucleotides: 7. Germline-derived CDR1 and CDR2 are SGHRS and YFSETQ. CDR3 length: 16 residues. CDR3 coding DNA: TGCGCCAGCAGCGCACTACAGGGGGCAGATAATTCACCCCTCCACTTT. It codes for CASSALQGADNSPLHF. Based on the CDR3 plus reference TRBV5-1 and TRBJ1-6, the full variable domain is KAGVTQTPRYLIKTRGQQVTLSCSPISGHRSVSWYQQTPGQGLQFLFEYFSETQRNKGNFPGRFSGRQFSNSRSEMNVSTLELGDSALYLCASSALQGADNSPLHFGNGTRLTVT.

The rearrangement uses TRBV5-1 and TRBJ2-5; 8 bases align to TRBD1. This CDR3 spans 16 amino acids. Germline V gene sequence: CDR1 SGHRS, CDR2 YFSETQ. V was clipped by 0 bases and J by 5 bases; unmatched bases: 9. CDR3 protein: CASSLDVGQGAETQYF. CDR3 in DNA: TGCGCCAGCAGCTTGGATGTTGGGCAGGGGGCTGAGACCCAGTACTTC. Supplemented by reference TRBV5-1 and TRBJ2-5, the full variable domain reads KAGVTQTPRYLIKTRGQQVTLSCSPISGHRSVSWYQQTPGQGLQFLFEYFSETQRNKGNFPGRFSGRQFSNSRSEMNVSTLELGDSALYLCASSLDVGQGAETQYFGPGTRLLVL.

This chain uses TRBV30 with TRBJ1-2, with a tentative D call TRBD1 (5 bases). CDR3 size: 12 residues. V was cut by 2 bases and J by 5 bases, with 9 bases left in between. The germline V gene has CDR1 GTSNPN and CDR2 SVGIG (reference sequence). CDR3 sequence: CAWSWGGYGYTF. The CDR3 bases are TGTGCCTGGAGTTGGGGGGGGTATGGCTACACCTTC.

The chain links TRBV18 to TRBJ2-1, with a weak D call TRBD2 (6 bases). Germline V gives CDR1 KGHSH, CDR2 LQKENI. The CDR3 length is 15 residues. Trimming shortened V by 0 bases and J by 6 bases, and 12 bases separated the two germline ends. CDR3 sequence: CASSPPGGWANEQFF. The CDR3 DNA reads as TGTGCCAGCTCACCACCGGGAGGCTGGGCCAATGAGCAGTTCTTC.

This chain joins TRBV9 and TRBJ2-1; 7 positions match TRBD1. The CDR3 covers 13 residues. Trimming took 0 bases from V and 9 from J; bases not matched to a gene: 3. Germline V gene lookup returns CDR1 SGDLS and CDR2 YYNGEE. This chain's CDR3 is CASSVGDSSEQFF. DNA of the CDR3: TGTGCCAGCAGCGTAGGGGACAGTAGTGAGCAGTTCTTC.

The chain couples TRBV5-6 to TRBJ2-7; 8 bases map to TRBD1. CDR1 and CDR2 from the germline V gene are SGHDT and YYEEEE. CDR3 length: 16 residues. Unmatched junction bases numbered 10, after V lost 3 bases and J lost 2 bases. Here the CDR3 DNA reads TGTGCCAGCAGCTCCCTAGTCCGGGACAGGACCTACGAGCAGTACTTC. Translation gives CASSSLVRDRTYEQYF.

The rearrangement uses TRBV6-5 and TRBJ2-5; D is unclear. Germline assignment: CDR1 MNHEY and CDR2 SVGAGI. Trimming cost V 2 bases and J 9 bases, with 13 bases left between them. The CDR3 is 13 amino acids. The DNA for the CDR3 is TGTGCCAGCAGTTACGGGCTCAGTCAGGCCCAGTACTTC. The encoded protein is CASSYGLSQAQYF.

V usage is TRBV7-2 and J usage is TRBJ2-4; D is unclear. The V end lost 1 base, the J end lost 7 bases, and 5 bases lay between the germline ends. CDR1 is SGHTA and CDR2 is FQGNSA in the germline V gene. The CDR3 contains 12 residues. CDR3 in amino acids: CASSLVANIQYF. The CDR3, as DNA: TGTGCCAGCAGCTTAGTAGCCAACATTCAGTACTTC.